A selection of T cell receptor beta chains follows, all from one sample in a study of T cell responses to AZD1222 COVID-19 vaccine. The protocol was immunoSEQ multiplex PCR, while the TCRdb copy is restricted to in-frame clones and leaves out a portion. This table has over 150,000 clones, 85% to 95% appearing once. The specimen comprised peripheral blood, sampled 28 days after the second AZD1222 dose. All receptors derive from an adult who received the AZD1222 COVID-19 vaccine. CDR3s include the opening cysteine and the closing phenylalanine or tryptophan. D genes are given only for firm matches. For some rows the clone size is stated as once, few or many, or as a class when expanded; others skip it.

NA,few,TRBV7-8,TRBJ1-5,CASSLDRVSNQPQHF,TGTGCCAGCAGCTTAGACCGGGTAAGCAATCAGCCCCAGCATTTT
NA,NA,TRBV24-1,TRBJ2-5,CATGQQETQYF,TGTGCCACCGGGCAGCAAGAGACCCAGTACTTC
NA,NA,TRBV28,TRBJ1-6,CASRAGTSNSPLHF,TGTGCCAGCAGGGCCGGGACATCCAATTCACCCCTCCACTTT
TRBD1,NA,TRBV29-1,TRBJ1-2,CSVSGTGGAYGYTF,TGCAGCGTTTCTGGGACAGGGGGAGCCTATGGCTACACCTTC
NA,NA,TRBV4-1,TRBJ2-5,CASSQWGWETQYF,TGCGCCAGCAGCCAATGGGGTTGGGAGACCCAGTACTTC
NA,NA,TRBV28,TRBJ1-2,CASSLGNYGYTF,TGTGCCAGCAGTTTAGGGAACTATGGCTACACCTTC
NA,NA,TRBV7-2,TRBJ1-2,CASSPLGRGYTF,TGTGCCAGCAGCCCCCTAGGTCGTGGCTACACCTTC
TRBD2,NA,TRBV9,TRBJ2-3,CASSVGEFGGAQYF,TGTGCCAGCAGCGTAGGGGAGTTCGGGGGGGCGCAGTATTTT
NA,NA,TRBV12-3/TRBV12-4,TRBJ2-5,CASSLQQETQYF,TGTGCCAGCAGTTTACAGCAAGAGACCCAGTACTTC
TRBD1,NA,TRBV18,TRBJ1-2,CASSPLDRAGGYTF,TGTGCCAGCTCACCCTTGGACAGGGCGGGTGGCTACACCTTC
TRBD1,NA,TRBV24-1,TRBJ2-1,CATSDSGTGGYEQFF,TGTGCCACCAGTGATTCAGGGACAGGGGGGTATGAGCAGTTCTTC
TRBD1,NA,TRBV5-1,TRBJ1-4,CASSLGQGVEKLFF,TGCGCCAGCAGCTTAGGACAGGGGGTTGAAAAACTGTTTTTT
NA,NA,TRBV11-2,TRBJ1-4,CASSLAYRASEKLFF,TGTGCCAGCAGCTTAGCTTACAGGGCGAGTGAAAAACTGTTTTTT
NA,NA,TRBV10-3,TRBJ1-1,CAITLGQNTEAFF,TGTGCCATCACCCTAGGACAAAACACTGAAGCTTTCTTT
NA,NA,TRBV3-1/TRBV3-2,TRBJ1-2,CASSPSGGLSYGYTF,TGTGCCAGCAGCCCCTCGGGAGGCTTGAGCTATGGCTACACCTTC
NA,NA,TRBV2,TRBJ1-5,CASSAVGRSYQPQHF,TGTGCCAGCAGTGCGGTAGGACGATCGTATCAGCCCCAGCATTTT
NA,NA,TRBV7-9,TRBJ1-4,CASSPELNQNEKLFF,TGTGCCAGCAGCCCAGAACTCAATCAGAATGAAAAACTGTTTTTT
NA,NA,TRBV6-1,TRBJ1-2,CASSEASFPLGYGYTF,TGTGCCAGCAGTGAAGCGTCCTTCCCCTTGGGCTATGGCTACACCTTC
NA,NA,TRBV7-2,TRBJ2-5,CASSSGLDVETQYF,TGTGCCAGCAGCTCCGGACTTGACGTTGAGACCCAGTACTTC
NA,NA,TRBV12-3/TRBV12-4,TRBJ1-5,CASSLNSNQPQHF,TGTGCCAGCAGTTTAAATAGCAATCAGCCCCAGCATTTT
TRBD2,few,TRBV2,TRBJ2-2,CASKSGTGNTGELFF,TGTGCCAGCAAGAGCGGGACGGGGAACACCGGGGAGCTGTTTTTT
NA,NA,TRBV9,TRBJ1-2,CASSVVSNYGYTF,TGTGCCAGCAGCGTAGTGTCTAACTATGGCTACACCTTC